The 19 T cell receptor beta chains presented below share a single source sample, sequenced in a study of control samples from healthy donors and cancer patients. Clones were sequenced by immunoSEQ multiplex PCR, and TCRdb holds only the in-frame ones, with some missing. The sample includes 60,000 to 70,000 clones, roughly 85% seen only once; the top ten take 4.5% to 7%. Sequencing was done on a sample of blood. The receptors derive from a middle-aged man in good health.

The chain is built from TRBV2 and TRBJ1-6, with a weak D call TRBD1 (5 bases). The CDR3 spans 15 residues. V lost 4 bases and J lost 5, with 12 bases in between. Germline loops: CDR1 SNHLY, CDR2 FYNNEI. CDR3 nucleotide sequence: TGTGCCAGCAGTGTCGCCAGGGCGAATAATTCACCCCTCCACTTT. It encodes CASSVARANNSPLHF.

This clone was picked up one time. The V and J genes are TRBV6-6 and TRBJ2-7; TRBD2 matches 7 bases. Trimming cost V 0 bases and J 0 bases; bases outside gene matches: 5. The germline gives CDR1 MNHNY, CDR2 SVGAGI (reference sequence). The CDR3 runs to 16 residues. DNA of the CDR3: TGTGCCAGCAGTTACTCTCCCAGCGGGATCTCCTACGAGCAGTACTTC. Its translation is CASSYSPSGISYEQYF.

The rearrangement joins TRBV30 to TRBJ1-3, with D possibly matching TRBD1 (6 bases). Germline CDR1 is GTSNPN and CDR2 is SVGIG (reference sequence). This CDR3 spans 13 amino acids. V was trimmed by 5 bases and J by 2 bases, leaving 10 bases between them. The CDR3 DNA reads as TGTGCCTGGGAAGGGGGAGCTGGAAACACCATATATTTT. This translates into CAWEGGAGNTIYF.

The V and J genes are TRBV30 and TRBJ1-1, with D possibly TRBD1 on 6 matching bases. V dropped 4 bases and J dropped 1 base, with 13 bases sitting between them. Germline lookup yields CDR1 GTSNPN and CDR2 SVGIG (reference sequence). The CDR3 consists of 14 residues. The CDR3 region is CAWTRTERNTEAFF. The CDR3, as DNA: TGTGCCTGGACGCGGACAGAGCGGAACACTGAAGCTTTCTTT.

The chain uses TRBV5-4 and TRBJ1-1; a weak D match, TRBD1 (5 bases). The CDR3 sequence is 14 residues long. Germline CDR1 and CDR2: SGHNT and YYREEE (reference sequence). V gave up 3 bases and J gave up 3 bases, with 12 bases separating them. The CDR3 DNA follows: TGTGCCAGCAGCTCGGACACGTTTTACACTGAAGCTTTCTTT. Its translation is CASSSDTFYTEAFF.

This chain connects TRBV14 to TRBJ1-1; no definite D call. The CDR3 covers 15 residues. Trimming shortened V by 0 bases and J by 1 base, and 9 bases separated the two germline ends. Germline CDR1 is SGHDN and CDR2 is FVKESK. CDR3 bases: TGTGCCAGCAGCCAAGATTCGGCAGCGAACACTGAAGCTTTCTTT. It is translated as CASSQDSAANTEAFF.

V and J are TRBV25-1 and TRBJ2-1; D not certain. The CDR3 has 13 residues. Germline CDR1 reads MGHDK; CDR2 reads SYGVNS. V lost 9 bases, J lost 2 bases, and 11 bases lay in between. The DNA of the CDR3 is TGTGCCAGTAGTCTGGTCCCCTACAATGAGCAGTTCTTC. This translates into CASSLVPYNEQFF.

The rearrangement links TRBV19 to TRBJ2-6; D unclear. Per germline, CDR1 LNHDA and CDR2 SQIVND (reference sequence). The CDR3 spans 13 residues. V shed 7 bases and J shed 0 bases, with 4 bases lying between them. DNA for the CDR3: TGTGCCAGTAATCCCTCTGGGGCCAACGTCCTGACTTTC. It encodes CASNPSGANVLTF.

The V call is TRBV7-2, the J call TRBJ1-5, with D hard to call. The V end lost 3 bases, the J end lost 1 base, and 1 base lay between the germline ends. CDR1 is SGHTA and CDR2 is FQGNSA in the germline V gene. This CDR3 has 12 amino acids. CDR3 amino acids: CASSLSNQPQHF. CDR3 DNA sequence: TGTGCCAGCAGCTTGAGCAATCAGCCCCAGCATTTT.

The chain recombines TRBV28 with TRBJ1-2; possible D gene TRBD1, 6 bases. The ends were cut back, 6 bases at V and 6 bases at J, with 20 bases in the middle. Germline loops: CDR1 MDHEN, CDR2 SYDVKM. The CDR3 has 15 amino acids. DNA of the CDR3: TGTGCCAGCAGCCAGTATGGCACAGGGCTAAATGGCTACACCTTC. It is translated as CASSQYGTGLNGYTF.

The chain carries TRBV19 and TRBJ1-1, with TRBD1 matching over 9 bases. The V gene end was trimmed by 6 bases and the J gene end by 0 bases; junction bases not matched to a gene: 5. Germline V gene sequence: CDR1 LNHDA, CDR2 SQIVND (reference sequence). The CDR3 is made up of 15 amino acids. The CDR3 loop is CASRGTGPLNTEAFF. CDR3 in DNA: TGTGCCAGTAGGGGGACAGGGCCCTTGAACACTGAAGCTTTCTTT.

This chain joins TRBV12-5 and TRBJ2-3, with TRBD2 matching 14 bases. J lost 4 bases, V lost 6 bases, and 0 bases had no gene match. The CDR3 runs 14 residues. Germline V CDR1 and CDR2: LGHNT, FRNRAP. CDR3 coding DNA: TGTGCTAGTGGGGGACTAGCGGGGGCAGATACGCAGTATTTT. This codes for CASGGLAGADTQYF.

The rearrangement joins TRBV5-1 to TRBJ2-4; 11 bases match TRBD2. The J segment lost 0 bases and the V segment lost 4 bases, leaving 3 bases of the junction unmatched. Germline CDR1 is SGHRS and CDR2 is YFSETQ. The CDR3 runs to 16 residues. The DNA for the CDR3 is TGCGCCAGCAGCCCTAGCGGGGGGCTAGCCAAAAACATTCAGTACTTC. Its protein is CASSPSGGLAKNIQYF. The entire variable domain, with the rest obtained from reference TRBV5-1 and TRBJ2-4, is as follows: KAGVTQTPRYLIKTRGQQVTLSCSPISGHRSVSWYQQTPGQGLQFLFEYFSETQRNKGNFPGRFSGRQFSNSRSEMNVSTLELGDSALYLCASSPSGGLAKNIQYFGAGTRLSVL.

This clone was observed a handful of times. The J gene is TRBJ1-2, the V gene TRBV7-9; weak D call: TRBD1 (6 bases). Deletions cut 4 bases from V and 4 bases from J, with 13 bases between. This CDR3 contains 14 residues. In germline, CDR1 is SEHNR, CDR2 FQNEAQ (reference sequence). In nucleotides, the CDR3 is TGTGCCAGCAGCTCCCTCAGGGGAGGCTATGGCTACACCTTC. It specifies CASSSLRGGYGYTF.

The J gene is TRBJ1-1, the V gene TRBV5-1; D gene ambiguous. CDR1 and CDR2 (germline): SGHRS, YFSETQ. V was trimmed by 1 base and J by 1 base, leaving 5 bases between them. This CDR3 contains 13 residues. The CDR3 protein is CASSLFQNTEAFF. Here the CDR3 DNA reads TGCGCCAGCAGCTTGTTCCAGAACACTGAAGCTTTCTTT.

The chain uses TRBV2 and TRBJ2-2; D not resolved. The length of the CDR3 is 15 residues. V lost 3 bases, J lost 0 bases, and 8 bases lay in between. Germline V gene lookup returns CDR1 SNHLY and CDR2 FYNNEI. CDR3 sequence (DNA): TGTGCCAGCAGTGAGCGGCAGGCGAACACCGGGGAGCTGTTTTTT. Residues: CASSERQANTGELFF.

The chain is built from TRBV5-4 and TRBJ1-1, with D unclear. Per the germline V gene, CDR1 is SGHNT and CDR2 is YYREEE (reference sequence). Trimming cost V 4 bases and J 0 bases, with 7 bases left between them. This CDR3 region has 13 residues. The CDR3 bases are TGTGCCAGCAGCCATGGACTGAACACTGAAGCTTTCTTT. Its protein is CASSHGLNTEAFF.

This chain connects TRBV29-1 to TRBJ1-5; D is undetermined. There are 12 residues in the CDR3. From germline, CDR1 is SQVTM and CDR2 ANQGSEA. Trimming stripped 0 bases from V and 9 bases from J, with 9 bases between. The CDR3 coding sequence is TGCAGCGTTGAAGACTCCAAGGGGCCCCAGCATTTT. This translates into CSVEDSKGPQHF.

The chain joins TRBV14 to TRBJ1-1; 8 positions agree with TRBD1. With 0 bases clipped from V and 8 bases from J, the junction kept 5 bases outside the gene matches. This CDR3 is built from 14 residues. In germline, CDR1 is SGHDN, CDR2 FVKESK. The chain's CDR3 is CASSQEWGQVEAFF. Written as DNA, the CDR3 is TGTGCCAGCAGCCAAGAGTGGGGACAGGTGGAAGCTTTCTTT.